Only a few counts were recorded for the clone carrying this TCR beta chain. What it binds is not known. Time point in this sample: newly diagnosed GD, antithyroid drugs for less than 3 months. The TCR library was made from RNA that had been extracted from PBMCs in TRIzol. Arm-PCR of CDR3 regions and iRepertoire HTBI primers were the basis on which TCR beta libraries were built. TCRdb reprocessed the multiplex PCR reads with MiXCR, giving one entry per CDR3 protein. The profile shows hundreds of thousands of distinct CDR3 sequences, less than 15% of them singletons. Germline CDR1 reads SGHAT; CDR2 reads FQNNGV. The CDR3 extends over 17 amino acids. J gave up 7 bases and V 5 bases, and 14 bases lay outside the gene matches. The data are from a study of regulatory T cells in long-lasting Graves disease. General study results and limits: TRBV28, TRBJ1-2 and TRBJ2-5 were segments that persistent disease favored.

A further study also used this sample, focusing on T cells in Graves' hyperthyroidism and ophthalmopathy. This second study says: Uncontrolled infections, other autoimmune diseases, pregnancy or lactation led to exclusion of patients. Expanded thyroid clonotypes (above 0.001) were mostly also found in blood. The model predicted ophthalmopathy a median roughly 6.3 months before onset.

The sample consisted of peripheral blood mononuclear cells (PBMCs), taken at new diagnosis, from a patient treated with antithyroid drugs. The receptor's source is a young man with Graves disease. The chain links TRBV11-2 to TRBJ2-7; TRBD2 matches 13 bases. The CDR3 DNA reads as TGTGCCAGCAGCCCCGGGGGCTGGACTAGCGGGAGAGATGAGCAGTACTTC. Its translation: CASSPGGWTSGRDEQYF.